This T cell receptor beta chain was observed in a study of early T cells in non-severe SARS-CoV-2 infection. Across the whole study: Sequenced bulk RNA came from whole blood that was unsorted, and chains were unpaired.

Unique molecular identifiers (one per individual cDNA molecule) were attached. TCRdb recomputed calls from the 5' RACE reads with MiXCR, one row per CDR3 protein. The profile shows fewer than 40,000 distinct CDR3 sequences, about 4.9% of them singletons. The sample holds many counts of this clonotype. The CDR3 runs 14 residues. Germline values: CDR1 SGHAT, CDR2 FQDESV (reference sequence). V was shortened by 5 bases and J by 10 bases, with 15 bases between the two germline ends. The sequence was collected from an adult who was a healthcare worker with PCR-confirmed SARS-CoV-2 infection or an uninfected control (not recorded which). Sequenced: whole blood. The chain has TRBV11-1 and TRBJ1-6; the D is unclear. In DNA, the CDR3 is TGTGCCAGCAGCGCTAGTCCAAGAGACTCACCCCTCCACTTT. It encodes CASSASPRDSPLHF.